These 10 T cell receptor beta chains share one sample of origin, sequenced in a study of blood T cell repertoires in COVID-19. Here immunoSEQ multiplex PCR was the method, and the copy in TCRdb shows in-frame clones only, minus some. The sample shows some 260,000 clones, around 87% of them seen only once. The sample taken for sequencing was PBMCs or T cells enriched from blood (not recorded which). These receptors were obtained from a woman in her 30s with acute COVID-19.

V usage is TRBV14 and J usage is TRBJ2-1; the D is unclear. The CDR3 is 17 residues long. Trimming shortened V by 0 bases and J by 0 bases, and 12 bases separated the two germline ends. The germline gives CDR1 SGHDN, CDR2 FVKESK. The DNA for the CDR3 is TGTGCCAGCAGCCAAGATCTACTCATGAGCTCCTACAATGAGCAGTTCTTC. It yields the protein CASSQDLLMSSYNEQFF.

The chain has TRBV7-9 and TRBJ1-1; 7 nucleotides agree with TRBD1. The CDR3 totals 16 residues. The ends lost 5 bases at V and 7 bases at J; junction bases unmatched: 16. CDR1 and CDR2 from the germline V gene are SEHNR and FQNEAQ (reference sequence). CDR3 in DNA: TGTGCCAGCAGCGCGAAGTCCCGGGACAGCACTATTGAAGCTTTCTTT. This gives the protein CASSAKSRDSTIEAFF.

The CDR3 DNA reads TGTGCCAGCAGGCAAGGGGCAGGGCTTAATGAAAAACTGTTTTTT. This gives the protein CASRQGAGLNEKLFF. The genes are TRBV6-5 and TRBJ1-4; D is perhaps TRBD1 (5 bases). Germline CDR1 reads MNHEY; CDR2 reads SVGAGI. The CDR3 length is 15 residues. V was trimmed by 6 bases and J by 4 bases, leaving 15 bases between them.

The chain combines TRBV28 with TRBJ1-3; D remains unclear. CDR1 is MDHEN, CDR2 SYDVKM, per germline. This CDR3 region has 17 residues. Trimming removed 10 bases from V and 0 bases from J, with 22 bases in between. In nucleotides, the CDR3 is TGTGCCACCCTGGCCCCCGGGAGGCAAGACTCTGGAAACACCATATATTTT. Its protein product is CATLAPGRQDSGNTIYF. The full variable domain, in which reference TRBV28 and TRBJ1-3 provide the parts outside the CDR3, is DVKVTQSSRYLVKRTGEKVFLECVQDMDHENMFWYRQDPGLGLRLIYFSYDVKMKEKGDIPEGYSVSREKKERFSLILESASTNQTSMYLCATLAPGRQDSGNTIYFGEGSWLTVV.

V and J are TRBV19 and TRBJ1-5; 9 nucleotides line up with TRBD1. The V segment lost 5 bases and the J segment 8 bases; nucleotides outside the gene matches: 1. Germline CDR1 is LNHDA and CDR2 is SQIVND (reference sequence). This CDR3 region has 12 residues. CDR3: CASSDRGEPQHF. CDR3 sequence (DNA): TGTGCCAGTAGTGACAGGGGGGAGCCCCAGCATTTT.

A single count supports this clone. This chain links TRBV3-1 (or the pseudogene TRBV3-2) with TRBJ1-4; D remains ambiguous. The CDR3 is made up of 15 amino acids. Trimming took off 4 bases at V and 8 bases at J, with 17 bases between the two ends. Germline CDR1 reads LGHDT; CDR2 reads YNNKEL (reference sequence). In DNA form, the CDR3 reads TGTGCCAGCAGCCCTTGGTCGCCATCGGGGGAAAAACTGTTTTTT. As protein: CASSPWSPSGEKLFF.

In its sample, this clone was seen once. V gene TRBV19 combines with J gene TRBJ2-1; 7 nucleotides agree with TRBD2. The V gene's germline CDR1 is LNHDA and CDR2 SQIVND (reference sequence). The CDR3 is made up of 15 amino acids. Unmatched junction bases numbered 8, after V lost 3 bases and J lost 6 bases. The CDR3 nucleotides read TGTGCCAGTAGTATCCCGGGGGGTTGGGGCAATGAGCAGTTCTTC. Protein sequence: CASSIPGGWGNEQFF.

V usage is TRBV15 and J usage is TRBJ1-6; no definite D call. The length of the CDR3 is 14 residues. Germline CDR1 and CDR2: LNHNV and YYDKDF (reference sequence). Trimming removed 5 bases at V and 6 bases at J, with 11 bases between. The CDR3 coding sequence is TGTGCCACCAGCCCCGGGATAGTTAATTCACCCCTCCACTTT. This sequence encodes CATSPGIVNSPLHF. The complete variable domain, with remaining parts taken from reference TRBV15 and TRBJ1-6, reads DAMVIQNPRYQVTQFGKPVTLSCSQTLNHNVMYWYQQKSSQAPKLLFHYYDKDFNNEADTPDNFQSRRPNTSFCFLDIRSPGLGDTAMYLCATSPGIVNSPLHFGNGTRLTVT.

The CDR3 loop reads CASSLAGGRGNEQFF. Here the CDR3 DNA reads TGTGCCAGCAGCCTAGCGGGAGGGAGGGGGAATGAGCAGTTCTTC. The chain couples TRBV14 to TRBJ2-1, with 11 bases matching TRBD2. The CDR3 length is 15 residues. Per germline, CDR1 SGHDN and CDR2 FVKESK. The junction had 6 bases not matched to a gene; V was cut back by 4 bases and J by 7 bases. Full variable domain (remainder filled in from reference TRBV14 and TRBJ2-1): EAGVTQFPSHSVIEKGQTVTLRCDPISGHDNLYWYRRVMGKEIKFLLHFVKESKQDESGMPNNRFLAERTGGTYSTLKVQPAELEDSGVYFCASSLAGGRGNEQFFGPGTRLTVL.

This chain connects TRBV13 to TRBJ2-7, with a possible D match to TRBD1 (5 bases). CDR3 length equals 13 residues. Germline CDR1 is PRHDT and CDR2 is FYEKMQ (reference sequence). V lost 3 bases to trimming and J lost 3 bases, with 9 bases between them. CDR3 region: CASSFWGHYEQYF. CDR3 sequence (DNA): TGTGCCAGCAGCTTTTGGGGCCACTACGAGCAGTACTTC.